The 15 T cell receptor beta chains reported below all come from one sample, sequenced in a study of CD8 T cells in Susac syndrome (dated by TCRdb to the late 2010s). Receptor amplification or capture employed the immunoSEQ multiplex PCR assay. RNA was extracted with the RNeasy kit and roughly 0.45 to 1 ug was reverse transcribed using random hexamers. The public reads were reanalyzed by TCRdb: fastp trimming at Q25, MiXCR alignment, in-frame beta chains only. Entries that share a CDR3 protein sequence are merged under the most common genes and DNA. The sample has about 110,000 distinct CDR3 sequences on record, about 96% of them singletons. Of the sample, 0.09% to 0.1% is held by the ten largest clones. The sequenced sample consisted of CD4+ T cells from PBMCs. These receptors originate from a human donor in good health.

With regard to this clonotype: The junction departs from germline at one end; a sequencing error may be responsible. V usage is TRBV7-7 and J usage is TRBJ2-7; 8 bases are a match to TRBD2. CDR3 length: 15 residues. Germline V gene sequence: CDR1 SSHAT, CDR2 FNYEAQ (reference sequence). The CDR3 is CASSPGGAQSYEQYF. The CDR3 coding sequence is TGTGCTAGCAGCCCCGGGGGGGCCCAGTCCTACGAGCAGTACTTC.

This CDR3 is CASSQRQATNEKLFF. The DNA for the CDR3 is TGTGCCAGCAGCCAGAGACAAGCAACTAATGAAAAACTGTTTTTT. The chain uses TRBV3-1 and TRBJ1-4; D gene unclear. In germline, CDR1 is LGHDT, CDR2 YNNKEL (reference sequence). The CDR3 spans 15 residues. Trimming removed 3 bases at V and 0 bases at J, with 8 bases between.

This chain joins TRBV6-2 or TRBV6-3 and TRBJ2-7; 9 bases align to TRBD2. The CDR3 consists of 15 residues. After removal of 5 bases from V and 5 bases from J, the junction contained 10 bases not matched to a gene. Germline CDR1 and CDR2: MNHEY and SVGEGT. The CDR3, as DNA: TGTGCCAGCAGTCGACTTAGCGGGAGAGTCGACGAGCAGTACTTC. Its translation is CASSRLSGRVDEQYF.

The V call is TRBV25-1, the J call TRBJ2-7, with D maybe TRBD1 (5 bases). The CDR3 is made up of 15 amino acids. V was trimmed by 4 bases and J by 5 bases, leaving 18 bases between them. Germline CDR1 is MGHDK and CDR2 is SYGVNS. In DNA form, the CDR3 reads TGTGCCAGCAGTGGCTTAGGAAGGGGTTCTGACGAGCAGTACTTC. This encodes CASSGLGRGSDEQYF.

V gene TRBV7-2 combines with J gene TRBJ1-6; TRBD1 matches at 7 bases. CDR3 length: 15 amino acids. Germline-derived CDR1 and CDR2 are SGHTA and FQGNSA. The ends lost 8 bases at V and 9 bases at J; junction bases unmatched: 13. CDR3 coding DNA: TGTGCCAGCCAACGCGGGGGGACAGTCCGTTCACCCCTCCACTTT. Its protein product is CASQRGGTVRSPLHF.

The chain couples TRBV4-3 to TRBJ2-7, with 7 positions matching TRBD2. V trimming: 4 bases; J trimming: 0 bases; junction bases outside the gene matches: 15. CDR3 length: 18 residues. Per the germline V gene, CDR1 is LGHNA and CDR2 is YSLEER. CDR3 nucleotides: TGCGCCAGCAGCCGATCAGCTATCACTAGCGAGAGCTCCTACGAGCAGTACTTC. It codes for CASSRSAITSESSYEQYF.

The chain recombines TRBV5-6 with TRBJ1-2, with D possibly being TRBD1 (6 bases). Germline V gene data show CDR1 as SGHDT and CDR2 as YYEEEE. Trimming took off 4 bases at V and 8 bases at J, with 12 bases between the two ends. The CDR3 spans 12 residues. The CDR3 DNA follows: TGTGCCAGCAGCCCGAGGACAGACGGCTACACCTTC. This codes for CASSPRTDGYTF. Full variable domain (rest looked up from reference TRBV5-6 and TRBJ1-2): DAGVTQSPTHLIKTRGQQVTLRCSPKSGHDTVSWYQQALGQGPQFIFQYYEEEERQRGNFPDRFSGHQFPNYSSELNVNALLLGDSALYLCASSPRTDGYTFGSGTRLTVV.

V usage is TRBV25-1 and J usage is TRBJ2-7; 7 positions match TRBD1. Germline-derived CDR1 and CDR2 are MGHDK and SYGVNS. V shed 8 bases, J shed 0 bases, and the junction held 4 bases outside the gene matches. This CDR3 is built from 13 residues. The CDR3 is CASSTGLSYEQYF. The CDR3 coding sequence is TGTGCCAGCTCGACAGGGCTCTCCTACGAGCAGTACTTC.

This chain joins TRBV4-3 and TRBJ2-5, with a tentative D call TRBD2 (7 bases). V was pared by 0 bases and J by 4 bases, with 12 bases between. The CDR3 consists of 15 residues. CDR1 LGHNA and CDR2 YSLEER come from the germline V gene. The CDR3: CASSQEGGRGETQYF. The DNA for the CDR3 is TGCGCCAGCAGCCAAGAGGGGGGGCGGGGAGAGACCCAGTACTTC.

The chain employs TRBV4-3 and TRBJ2-1, with a weak D call TRBD2 (6 bases). The CDR3 spans 15 residues. V lost 0 bases and J 3 bases, leaving 9 bases between the germline ends. Germline CDR1 and CDR2: LGHNA and YSLEER. Written as DNA, the CDR3 is TGCGCCAGCAGCCAAGAGATAGCGGACTACAATGAGCAGTTCTTC. This gives the protein CASSQEIADYNEQFF.

The chain joins TRBV3-1 to TRBJ1-1; 7 bases are a match to TRBD1. The CDR3 totals 13 residues. Germline V gene sequence: CDR1 LGHDT, CDR2 YNNKEL (reference sequence). The V and J ends lost 3 bases and 4 bases, in that order; junction bases with no gene match: 2. CDR3 bases: TGTGCCAGCAGCCACGGGACAGTCACTGAAGCTTTCTTT. This encodes CASSHGTVTEAFF.

The CDR3, as DNA: TGCAGCGTTGAAGTACAGAACCAAGAGACCCAGTACTTC. It yields the protein CSVEVQNQETQYF. The chain carries TRBV29-1 and TRBJ2-5; D uncertain. CDR1 is SQVTM, CDR2 ANQGSEA, per germline. This CDR3 region has 13 residues. The ends were cut back, 1 base at V and 0 bases at J, with 6 bases in the middle.

The chain employs TRBV5-4 and TRBJ2-2; 12 nucleotides line up with TRBD1. CDR3 length equals 18 residues. V gave up 4 bases and J gave up 5 bases; unmatched junction bases: 12. In germline, CDR1 is SGHNT, CDR2 YYREEE (reference sequence). CDR3 protein: CASSRDPGTGGRTGELFF. In DNA, the CDR3 is TGTGCCAGCAGCAGAGACCCCGGGACAGGGGGCCGGACCGGGGAGCTGTTTTTT. The complete variable domain, with remaining parts taken from reference TRBV5-4 and TRBJ2-2, reads ETGVTQSPTHLIKTRGQQVTLRCSSQSGHNTVSWYQQALGQGPQFIFQYYREEENGRGNFPPRFSGLQFPNYSSELNVNALELDDSALYLCASSRDPGTGGRTGELFFGEGSRLTVL.

The chain joins TRBV18 to TRBJ2-7; unclear D gene. Trimming took 3 bases from V and 12 from J, leaving 15 bases between them. The CDR3 length is 12 residues. Germline lookup yields CDR1 KGHSH and CDR2 LQKENI. The CDR3 spells CASSPTEGVGYF. The CDR3 region has the DNA TGTGCCAGCTCACCCACCGAAGGAGTAGGGTACTTC.

The table lists this clonotype with a count of one. The V and J genes are TRBV28 and TRBJ2-2; D is ambiguous. This CDR3 region has 15 residues. Germline V CDR1 and CDR2: MDHEN, SYDVKM. Trimming stripped 6 bases from V and 2 bases from J, with 13 bases between. The CDR3 bases are TGTGCCAGCAGCAGAATTTGGAGCAACACCGGGGAGCTGTTTTTT. It codes for CASSRIWSNTGELFF.